This is a list of T cell receptor beta chains from one sample in a study of T cell responses to AZD1222 COVID-19 vaccine. Method: immunoSEQ multiplex PCR; TCRdb's copy keeps in-frame clones and lacks some. The repertoire holds about 140,000 clones, with around 89% as singletons. The specimen was peripheral blood, collected 28 days after the second AZD1222 dose. All receptors derive from an adult who received the AZD1222 COVID-19 vaccine. Each CDR3 is given with its conserved first and last residue. The D gene is left open where the match is weak. Size is omitted from some rows. Given values are once, few, many or a class for expanded clones.

j_gene | v_gene | abundance | d_gene | len | CDR3aa | CDR3nt
TRBJ2-2 | TRBV2 | - | - | 16 | CASSEGPGIHAGELFF | TGTGCCAGCAGTGAAGGGCCAGGGATTCACGCCGGGGAGCTGTTTTTT
TRBJ2-3 | TRBV10-1 | - | - | 15 | CASSEGSGPTDTQYF | TGCGCCAGCAGTGAGGGTAGCGGTCCCACAGATACGCAGTATTTT
TRBJ2-3 | TRBV14 | - | - | 16 | CASSPVGGIPTNTQYF | TGTGCCAGCAGCCCAGTTGGAGGTATACCCACTAATACGCAGTATTTT
TRBJ1-2 | TRBV9 | - | - | 13 | CASSVGSWSGYTF | TGTGCCAGCAGCGTAGGGTCTTGGTCAGGCTACACCTTC
TRBJ1-5 | TRBV7-3 | - | - | 12 | CAVRGCNQPQHF | TGTGCCGTTAGAGGGTGCAATCAGCCCCAGCATTTT
TRBJ1-5 | TRBV18 | - | TRBD1 | 17 | CASSPRPGGLGSQPQHF | TGTGCCAGCTCACCGCGGCCAGGGGGCCTTGGCAGTCAGCCCCAGCATTTT
TRBJ2-1 | TRBV24-1 | - | TRBD2 | 14 | CATSASGGAREQFF | TGTGCCACCAGTGCTAGCGGGGGGGCACGGGAGCAGTTCTTC
TRBJ1-2 | TRBV7-2 | - | - | 14 | CASSLGGAGYGYTF | TGTGCCAGCAGCTTAGGGGGGGCCGGCTATGGCTACACCTTC
TRBJ1-1 | TRBV28 | - | - | 15 | CASTPAGRMNTEAFF | TGTGCCAGCACCCCTGCGGGCAGAATGAACACTGAAGCTTTCTTT
TRBJ2-3 | TRBV6-2/TRBV6-3 | - | TRBD2 | 17 | CASSFTSGRAREDTQYF | TGTGCCAGCAGTTTCACTAGCGGGAGGGCCAGGGAAGATACGCAGTATTTT
TRBJ2-1 | TRBV5-5 | - | TRBD1 | 15 | CASSLLGQGANEQFF | TGTGCCAGCAGCTTGCTAGGACAGGGGGCGAATGAGCAGTTCTTC
TRBJ2-1 | TRBV27 | - | TRBD1 | 18 | CASSFLGSGTGETNEQFF | TGTGCCAGCAGTTTTCTTGGATCCGGGACAGGGGAGACCAATGAGCAGTTCTTC
TRBJ2-2 | TRBV19 | - | - | 13 | CASRLVGTGELFF | TGTGCCAGTAGACTAGTGGGCACCGGGGAGCTGTTTTTT
TRBJ2-3 | TRBV28 | - | - | 14 | CASSLGVSTDTQYF | TGTGCCAGCAGTTTAGGCGTCTCCACAGATACGCAGTATTTT
TRBJ1-2 | TRBV28 | - | TRBD1 | 14 | CASSPRTGSYGYTF | TGTGCCAGCAGTCCCCGGACAGGGTCCTATGGCTACACCTTC
TRBJ1-5 | TRBV5-4 | - | - | 12 | CASGVYDQPQHF | TGTGCCAGCGGGGTGTACGATCAGCCCCAGCATTTT
TRBJ2-1 | TRBV5-4 | - | - | 16 | CASRARGVGSYNEQFF | TGTGCCAGCAGGGCGCGGGGCGTGGGCTCCTACAATGAGCAGTTCTTC
TRBJ1-5 | TRBV5-1 | - | - | 13 | CASSETSNQPQHF | TGCGCCAGCAGCGAGACAAGCAATCAGCCCCAGCATTTT
TRBJ1-4 | TRBV28 | - | - | 14 | CASSFTANNEKLFF | TGTGCCAGCAGTTTCACAGCTAATAATGAAAAACTGTTTTTT
TRBJ1-3 | TRBV20-1 | once | - | 16 | CSASPGPSRNGNTIYF | TGCAGTGCTAGTCCGGGACCTTCCCGGAATGGAAACACCATATATTTT
TRBJ1-1 | TRBV28 | - | - | 12 | CASSRAFTEAFF | TGTGCCAGCAGTCGAGCTTTCACTGAAGCTTTCTTT
TRBJ2-7 | TRBV18 | - | TRBD1 | 14 | CASSPLGTAGEQYF | TGTGCCAGCTCACCACTCGGGACAGCAGGGGAGCAGTACTTC
TRBJ2-7 | TRBV28 | - | TRBD2 | 14 | CASSSSGALNEQYF | TGTGCCAGCAGTTCTAGCGGGGCTTTGAACGAGCAGTACTTC
TRBJ2-7 | TRBV28 | - | TRBD1 | 12 | CASQGVHYEQYF | TGTGCCAGCCAGGGGGTCCACTACGAGCAGTACTTC
TRBJ2-3 | TRBV2 | - | TRBD2 | 15 | CASEVAKLAGDTQYF | TGTGCCAGCGAAGTGGCTAAATTAGCGGGAGATACGCAGTATTTT
TRBJ1-3 | TRBV2 | - | TRBD1 | 15 | CASSPTGGHGNTIYF | TGTGCCAGCAGTCCGACAGGGGGACATGGAAACACCATATATTTT
TRBJ1-1 | TRBV7-2 | - | - | 15 | CASSPRGHRNTEAFF | TGTGCCAGCAGCCCGAGGGGACACCGGAACACTGAAGCTTTCTTT
TRBJ1-4 | TRBV14 | - | - | 12 | CASSQQVEKLFF | TGTGCCAGCAGCCAACAGGTCGAAAAACTGTTTTTT
TRBJ2-6 | TRBV19 | - | - | 16 | CASSRTVSSGANVLTF | TGTGCCAGTAGTCGGACTGTTAGCTCTGGGGCCAACGTCCTGACTTTC
TRBJ2-2 | TRBV30 | once | TRBD2 | 17 | CAWSVVGLAGRTGELFF | TGTGCCTGGAGCGTGGTGGGACTAGCGGGCAGAACCGGGGAGCTGTTTTTT
TRBJ2-3 | TRBV19 | - | - | 14 | CASSPWGIRDTQYF | TGTGCCAGTAGTCCATGGGGGATTCGAGATACGCAGTATTTT
TRBJ1-6 | TRBV27 | - | - | 12 | CASSSPSSPLHF | TGTGCCAGCAGTTCCCCTAGTTCACCCCTCCACTTT
TRBJ1-2 | TRBV9 | - | - | 12 | CASSAGQVGYTF | TGTGCCAGCAGCGCCGGGCAGGTGGGCTACACCTTC
TRBJ2-7 | TRBV18 | - | - | 15 | CASSPGLGVWYEQYF | TGTGCCAGCTCACCGGGACTGGGGGTTTGGTACGAGCAGTACTTC
TRBJ1-2 | TRBV30 | - | TRBD1 | 13 | CARRPGQGYGYTF | TGTGCCCGAAGACCGGGACAGGGTTATGGCTACACCTTC
TRBJ2-7 | TRBV27 | few | TRBD2 | 15 | CASSLRWSGSYEQYF | TGTGCCAGCAGTCTTCGTTGGAGCGGGAGCTACGAGCAGTACTTC
TRBJ2-2 | TRBV6-5 | once | - | 12 | CASRQHTGELFF | TGTGCCAGCAGGCAACACACCGGGGAGCTGTTTTTT
TRBJ2-7 | TRBV18 | - | - | 13 | CASSPIQLYEQYF | TGTGCCAGCTCACCAATACAGCTTTACGAGCAGTACTTC
TRBJ2-7 | TRBV2 | - | - | 13 | CASSGSVAYEQYF | TGTGCCAGCAGTGGCTCCGTCGCCTACGAGCAGTACTTC
TRBJ2-7 | TRBV5-1 | - | TRBD1 | 14 | CASTKPGTGTEQYF | TGCGCCAGCACCAAACCCGGGACAGGGACCGAGCAGTACTTC
TRBJ1-1 | TRBV30 | - | - | 13 | CAWSVLGVTEAFF | TGTGCCTGGAGTGTACTGGGGGTCACTGAAGCTTTCTTT
TRBJ2-3 | TRBV10-3 | - | TRBD2 | 18 | CAIRGPIGREAYTDTQYF | TGTGCCATCAGGGGGCCGATAGGGCGGGAGGCCTACACAGATACGCAGTATTTT
TRBJ1-1 | TRBV27 | - | - | 12 | CASHDPNTEAFF | TGTGCCAGTCACGACCCGAACACTGAAGCTTTCTTT
TRBJ1-2 | TRBV10-3 | - | - | 14 | CAINNRVSNYGYTF | TGTGCCATCAACAACAGGGTGTCTAACTATGGCTACACCTTC
TRBJ2-7 | TRBV6-5 | - | - | 12 | CASTLGNHEQYF | TGTGCCAGCACCCTAGGGAACCACGAGCAGTACTTC